Each of the 8 T cell receptor beta chains below was sequenced from the same sample in a study of blood T cell repertoires in COVID-19. TCRdb's copy holds only in-frame clones and misses some; the assay was immunoSEQ multiplex PCR. The top ten clones hold around 5.8% of a sample with around 76,000 clones, around 91% of them seen once. The sequenced material came from peripheral blood. The receptors come from a human donor in a cohort sampled during active COVID-19.

The gene calls are TRBV5-5 and TRBJ1-5; 7 bases align to TRBD1. CDR3 length: 15 amino acids. The V and J ends lost 2 bases and 1 base, in that order; junction bases with no gene match: 3. The germline V gene encodes CDR1 SGHKS and CDR2 YYEKEE (reference sequence). CDR3 DNA sequence: TGTGCCAGCAGCTTTTGGACAGGAAGCAATCAGCCCCAGCATTTT. It specifies CASSFWTGSNQPQHF.

The V and J genes are TRBV28 and TRBJ2-7; 10 bases align to TRBD2. This CDR3 comprises 16 residues. J was trimmed by 1 base and V by 3 bases; bases with no gene match: 6. Germline CDR1 is MDHEN and CDR2 is SYDVKM. CDR3 amino acids: CASSLPGTSASYEQYF. The CDR3 DNA is TGTGCCAGCAGTTTGCCCGGGACTAGCGCGTCCTACGAGCAGTACTTC.

This clone appeared a single time. The CDR3 bases are TGTGCCAGCAGTTACTCGTGGCAGAACACTGAAGCTTTCTTT. Amino acid sequence: CASSYSWQNTEAFF. The chain links TRBV6-6 to TRBJ1-1; D gene unclear. Germline CDR1 reads MNHNY; CDR2 reads SVGAGI (reference sequence). The CDR3 has 14 residues. V was trimmed by 0 bases and J by 1 base, leaving 6 bases between them.

This chain links TRBV6-5 with TRBJ1-2; 8 bases match TRBD1. Germline V gives CDR1 MNHEY, CDR2 SVGAGI. The V segment lost 0 bases and the J segment 8 bases; nucleotides outside the gene matches: 8. This CDR3 has 15 amino acids. The DNA of the CDR3 is TGTGCCAGCAGTTACTCAGGGACAGGCGATAGAGGCTACACCTTC. It yields the protein CASSYSGTGDRGYTF.

The genes are TRBV12-5 and TRBJ1-2, with unresolved D. This CDR3 is built from 14 residues. Germline loops: CDR1 LGHNT, CDR2 FRNRAP. V shed 5 bases and J shed 3 bases, with 13 bases lying between them. In DNA form, the CDR3 reads TGTGCTAGTGGTGGGCCCGCTGAATACTATGGCTACACCTTC. Residues: CASGGPAEYYGYTF.

The V gene is TRBV4-1, the J gene TRBJ2-1; TRBD1 is a possible D gene (6 bases). Germline lookup yields CDR1 MGHRA and CDR2 YSYEKL. With 5 bases removed from V and 7 bases from J, the gap between germline ends came to 9 bases. The CDR3 extends over 12 amino acids. CDR3 sequence reads: CASSAGANEQFF. DNA of the CDR3: TGCGCCAGCAGCGCAGGGGCGAATGAGCAGTTCTTC.

The rearrangement joins TRBV6-5 to TRBJ1-5; TRBD1 matches 8 bases. Trimming took 6 bases from V and 1 from J; bases not matched to a gene: 2. CDR1 MNHEY and CDR2 SVGAGI come from the germline V gene. The CDR3 is 14 residues long. This chain's CDR3 is CASRGQGSNQPQHF. In nucleotides, the CDR3 is TGTGCCAGCAGAGGACAGGGAAGCAATCAGCCCCAGCATTTT.

The chain couples TRBV2 to TRBJ2-5; 9 positions match TRBD2. The CDR3 loop spans 15 amino acids. Germline CDR1 SNHLY, CDR2 FYNNEI. Trimming took 3 bases from V and 2 from J; bases not matched to a gene: 4. The CDR3 sequence is CASSEQRGVQETQYF. CDR3 nucleotides: TGTGCCAGCAGTGAGCAGCGGGGGGTTCAAGAGACCCAGTACTTC.